This TCR beta chain stems from a study of long-term antiretroviral therapy in people with HIV. Germline assignment: CDR1 LGHNA and CDR2 YNFKEQ. V was clipped by 4 bases and J by 4 bases, with 12 bases between them. This CDR3 is 14 amino acids long. Runs used v3.0 of the immunoSEQ assay and were done at survey level. The repertoire was sequenced with immunoSEQ multiplex PCR; TCRdb's copy has only in-frame clones and lacks some. The sample holds 20,000 to 25,000 clones, about 86% seen once. Findings and limits, study-wide: Pre-ART expanded clones dominated the repertoire at every time point. The study collected no data on ART adherence, viral resistance or therapy changes.

With regard to this clone: Antigen specificity is unknown.

Each contributor possessed a minimum of one pre-ART and a minimum of two post-ART PBMC samples. V is TRBV4-2 and J is TRBJ2-3; no firm D call. The sequences come from unsorted PBMCs, collected 1.2 years after starting antiretroviral therapy. This TCR came from a man in his forties or fifties with HIV. The CDR3 nucleotides are TGTGCCAGCAGCCCCGCCCCTAGGTCAGATACGCAGTATTTT. Its protein product is CASSPAPRSDTQYF.